These 8 T cell receptor beta chains were sequenced from one sample in a study of OX40 agonist ivuxolimab in advanced cancers. Using immunoSEQ multiplex PCR, the repertoire was profiled, and TCRdb retains in-frame clones only, with some absent. Of roughly 110,000 clones listed, roughly nine tenths are singletons. The starting material was CD4+ or CD8+ T cells sorted from blood, obtained in a trial of the OX40 agonist ivuxolimab. The origin of the receptors is an adult with an advanced solid tumor such as melanoma, head and neck, liver or kidney cancer.

The chain has TRBV29-1 and TRBJ1-5, with 11 bases aligning to TRBD1. After removal of 5 bases from V and 1 base from J, the junction contained 7 bases not matched to a gene. Germline values: CDR1 SQVTM, CDR2 ANQGSEA. The CDR3 extends over 16 amino acids. CDR3 region: CSVRTGGEGSNQPQHF. DNA for the CDR3: TGCAGCGTTCGGACAGGGGGCGAGGGAAGCAATCAGCCCCAGCATTTT.

The chain joins TRBV18 to TRBJ1-1; D gene uncertain. Trimming removed 5 bases at V and 8 bases at J, with 15 bases between. This CDR3 region has 13 residues. The V gene's germline CDR1 is KGHSH and CDR2 LQKENI. The CDR3 DNA reads as TGTGCCAGCTCATCGATAACATCACTCGAAGCTTTCTTT. Residues: CASSSITSLEAFF.

The gene calls are TRBV7-2 and TRBJ2-2; TRBD1 matches at 7 bases. Germline loops: CDR1 SGHTA, CDR2 FQGNSA. Germline trimming cut 4 bases from V and 0 bases from J; bases unmatched to any gene: 5. This CDR3 has 16 amino acids. CDR3 sequence: CASSSRQGPNTGELFF. DNA of the CDR3: TGTGCCAGCAGCTCGCGACAGGGCCCGAACACCGGGGAGCTGTTTTTT.

V and J are TRBV30 and TRBJ1-5, with D possibly matching TRBD1 (6 bases). The V and J ends lost 4 bases and 6 bases respectively, with 16 bases between them. The CDR3 is 14 residues long. In germline, CDR1 is GTSNPN, CDR2 SVGIG (reference sequence). This chain's CDR3 is CAWNPEGGPQPQHF. The CDR3 DNA reads as TGTGCCTGGAACCCGGAGGGGGGGCCTCAGCCCCAGCATTTT. Using reference TRBV30 and TRBJ1-5 for the parts outside the CDR3, the full variable domain is SQTIHQWPATLVQPVGSPLSLECTVEGTSNPNLYWYRQAAGRGLQLLFYSVGIGQISSEVPQNLSASRPQDRQFILSSKKLLLSDSGFYLCAWNPEGGPQPQHFGDGTRLSIL.

This rearrangement joins TRBV18 to TRBJ2-1; unclear D gene. The V end was cut by 3 bases, the J end by 8 bases, with 11 bases between. Germline V gene sequence: CDR1 KGHSH, CDR2 LQKENI. This CDR3 is built from 13 residues. The DNA of the CDR3 is TGTGCCAGCTCACCCCTAGTGGTCGATGAGCAGTTCTTC. Protein sequence: CASSPLVVDEQFF.

The rearrangement uses TRBV27 and TRBJ1-2; 9 bases fit TRBD1. The trim removed 2 bases at V and 2 bases at J, leaving 3 bases unmatched. CDR3 length: 15 amino acids. Per the germline V gene, CDR1 is MNHEY and CDR2 is SMNVEV (reference sequence). CDR3 sequence reads: CASSLGTGKNYGYTF. CDR3 nucleotide sequence: TGTGCCAGCAGTTTAGGGACAGGGAAAAACTATGGCTACACCTTC.

The J gene is TRBJ1-1, the V gene TRBV10-2; D is possibly TRBD1 (6 bases). Per germline, CDR1 WSHSY and CDR2 SAAADI. V lost 7 bases, J lost 0 bases, and 18 bases lay in between. CDR3 length equals 16 residues. CDR3 amino acids: CASKDLGAKMNTEAFF. The CDR3 DNA is TGCGCCAGCAAAGATTTGGGGGCCAAGATGAACACTGAAGCTTTCTTT.

This sequence joins TRBV6-5 and TRBJ1-3; D call uncertain. The V gene lost 5 bases and the J gene lost 2 bases, with 1 base spanning the gap. Germline V lookup: CDR1 MNHEY, CDR2 SVGAGI. The CDR3 is 11 amino acids. CDR3 DNA: TGTGCCAGCAGTACTGGAAACACCATATATTTT. Amino acids: CASSTGNTIYF.